The 26 T cell receptor beta chains presented below share a single source sample, sequenced in a study of shared T cell receptors in the human thymus. Profiling relied on immunoSEQ multiplex PCR, and the TCRdb table lists in-frame clones only, not all of them. In the table there are approximately 580,000 clones, around 78% of which are singletons. The same sample was also studied in work on human thymus T cells.

The sample taken for sequencing was thymocytes. These TCRs come from a boy less than two years old with a congenital heart defect.

This chain joins TRBV25-1 and TRBJ2-1; TRBD1 is a possible D gene (5 bases). Deletions cut 1 base from V and 6 bases from J, with 10 bases between. CDR3 length: 14 amino acids. Germline CDR1 and CDR2: MGHDK and SYGVNS. The CDR3: CASSELRQSNEQFF. CDR3 sequence (DNA): TGTGCCAGCAGTGAATTGAGACAGTCCAATGAGCAGTTCTTC.

This clone was detected only a few times. The chain combines TRBV6-5 with TRBJ2-7; 7 positions agree with TRBD1. The CDR3 runs 13 residues. V dropped 8 bases and J dropped 6; count of bases not matched to a gene: 10. Germline CDR1 is MNHEY and CDR2 is SVGAGI. As DNA, the CDR3 is TGTGCCAGCGGTAAGGGGACAGCGAGCGAGCAGTACTTC. It yields the protein CASGKGTASEQYF.

In this sample, this clone turned up a few times. The V call is TRBV29-1, the J call TRBJ2-7; TRBD2 matches at 7 bases. Germline lookup yields CDR1 SQVTM and CDR2 ANQGSEA. The J segment lost 2 bases and the V segment lost 2 bases, leaving 6 bases of the junction unmatched. The CDR3 consists of 14 residues. CDR3 residues: CSVESSGLTYEQYF. CDR3 coding DNA: TGCAGCGTTGAATCTAGCGGACTTACCTACGAGCAGTACTTC.

V usage is TRBV11-1 and J usage is TRBJ2-7, with 11 bases aligning to TRBD2. Per the germline V gene, CDR1 is SGHAT and CDR2 is FQDESV (reference sequence). After removal of 5 bases from V and 7 bases from J, the junction contained 19 bases not matched to a gene. The CDR3 has 18 amino acids. CDR3 nucleotides: TGTGCCAGCAGCCCCCACGTCCTAGCGGGAGGTCGAGTGGGTGAGCAGTACTTC. Its protein is CASSPHVLAGGRVGEQYF. Combining the CDR3 with reference TRBV11-1 and TRBJ2-7 gives the whole variable domain EAEVAQSPRYKITEKSQAVAFWCDPISGHATLYWYRQILGQGPELLVQFQDESVVDDSQLPKDRFSAERLKGVDSTLKIQPAELGDSAMYLCASSPHVLAGGRVGEQYFGPGTRLTVT.

CDR3 sequence reads: CASTGGRDTEAFF. DNA for the CDR3: TGTGCCAGCACAGGGGGTCGGGACACTGAAGCTTTCTTT. V usage is TRBV27 and J usage is TRBJ1-1; 7 bases agree with TRBD1. V lost 7 bases, J lost 3 bases, and 5 bases stayed unmatched. Germline V gene sequence: CDR1 MNHEY, CDR2 SMNVEV (reference sequence). The CDR3 has 13 amino acids.

The chain has TRBV25-1 and TRBJ2-2, with 9 positions matching TRBD2. CDR1 and CDR2 from the germline V gene are MGHDK and SYGVNS. J lost 5 bases, V lost 2 bases, and 9 bases had no gene match. The CDR3 runs to 17 residues. The CDR3 coding sequence is TGTGCCAGCAGTGAAAGTGGAGCGGGAGGTAGGACCGGGGAGCTGTTTTTT. Amino acid sequence: CASSESGAGGRTGELFF.

The chain links TRBV7-9 to TRBJ1-3; TRBD1 matches at 7 bases. V was pared by 5 bases and J by 0 bases, with 13 bases of the junction left unmatched. CDR3 length: 18 residues. CDR1 is SEHNR, CDR2 FQNEAQ, per germline (reference sequence). The chain's CDR3 is CASSNTRTGTDSGNTIYF. Written as DNA, the CDR3 is TGTGCCAGCAGCAATACGAGGACCGGGACAGACTCTGGAAACACCATATATTTT.

This chain links TRBV12-2 with TRBJ2-1; the table calls TRBD1, which could not be checked here. TRBV12-2 is a pseudogene. CDR3 size: 17 residues. The CDR3 DNA is TGTGCAAGTCGCTTAGTGGTGACAGAGTTCTCCTACAATGAGCAGTTCTTC. It yields the protein CASRLVVTEFSYNEQFF.

This rearrangement joins TRBV4-3 to TRBJ2-1; 7 positions match TRBD2. CDR3 length: 15 amino acids. The V and J ends lost 1 base and 6 bases, in that order; junction bases with no gene match: 6. Germline V gives CDR1 LGHNA, CDR2 YSLEER. Here the CDR3 DNA reads TGCGCCAGCAGCCAAGTTAGCGGGCGAGTCAATGAGCAGTTCTTC. Translated, it gives CASSQVSGRVNEQFF.

The chain combines TRBV15 with TRBJ2-1, with 8 bases fitting TRBD1. With V trimmed by 3 bases and J by 4 bases, 8 bases remained unmatched. The CDR3 runs to 16 residues. Germline assignment: CDR1 LNHNV and CDR2 YYDKDF (reference sequence). The CDR3 coding sequence is TGTGCCACCAGCAGTACCGGGACAGGAAGATACAATGAGCAGTTCTTC. Its protein is CATSSTGTGRYNEQFF.

J is TRBJ1-1 and V is TRBV7-9; perhaps TRBD1 as D (6 bases). In germline, CDR1 is SEHNR, CDR2 FQNEAQ (reference sequence). The length of the CDR3 is 18 residues. The V gene lost 0 bases and the J gene lost 0 bases, with 17 bases spanning the gap. The CDR3 DNA follows: TGTGCCAGCAGCTTAGCCCCGGGATTCAGGGGTTTGAACACTGAAGCTTTCTTT. Its protein product is CASSLAPGFRGLNTEAFF.

This clone was observed a handful of times. The chain uses TRBV15 and TRBJ2-7; a weak D match, TRBD2 (6 bases). Trimming stripped 0 bases from V and 0 bases from J, with 12 bases between. This CDR3 has 16 amino acids. CDR1 and CDR2 from the germline V gene are LNHNV and YYDKDF (reference sequence). The CDR3 bases are TGTGCCACCAGCAGAGAGCGGGATGGGGCCTCCTACGAGCAGTACTTC. The encoded protein is CATSRERDGASYEQYF.

The chain employs TRBV4-3 and TRBJ2-1; 7 bases are a match to TRBD2. CDR1 and CDR2 (germline): LGHNA, YSLEER. V lost 2 bases to trimming and J lost 0 bases; unmatched junction nucleotides: 4. This CDR3 has 16 amino acids. CDR3 bases: TGCGCCAGCAGCCAACCCACGGGAGGCTCCTACAATGAGCAGTTCTTC. Translated: CASSQPTGGSYNEQFF.

The V call is TRBV9, the J call TRBJ2-6; 13 bases align to TRBD2. The length of the CDR3 is 18 residues. V was pared by 4 bases and J by 1 base, with 5 bases of the junction left unmatched. The V gene's germline CDR1 is SGDLS and CDR2 YYNGEE. CDR3 in DNA: TGTGCCAGCAGCTCGAAACTAGCGGGAGGGTCTGGGGCCAACGTCCTGACTTTC. This codes for CASSSKLAGGSGANVLTF. Full variable domain (rest looked up from reference TRBV9 and TRBJ2-6): DSGVTQTPKHLITATGQRVTLRCSPRSGDLSVYWYQQSLDQGLQFLIQYYNGEERAKGNILERFSAQQFPDLHSELNLSSLELGDSALYFCASSSKLAGGSGANVLTFGAGSRLTVL.

This clone has just a few counts. The chain joins TRBV7-2 to TRBJ1-1; D call uncertain. The germline CDR1 and CDR2 sequences are SGHTA and FQGNSA. This CDR3 is 12 amino acids long. Trimming shortened V by 5 bases and J by 0 bases, and 4 bases separated the two germline ends. The CDR3 bases are TGTGCCAGCAGCATTATGAACACTGAAGCTTTCTTT. Translated: CASSIMNTEAFF.

This chain links TRBV4-2 with TRBJ2-1, with 7 bases identical to TRBD2. The germline V gene encodes CDR1 LGHNA and CDR2 YNFKEQ. The CDR3 has 22 residues. The junction had 24 bases not matched to a gene; V was cut back by 4 bases and J by 0 bases. CDR3 sequence reads: CASSLQPYEAGRLGGSYNEQFF. As DNA, the CDR3 is TGTGCCAGCAGCCTCCAACCTTATGAAGCGGGACGTCTTGGAGGCTCCTACAATGAGCAGTTCTTC.

V is TRBV21-1 and J is TRBJ1-6; the table's D call, TRBD1, has no DNA check behind it. TRBV21-1 constitutes a pseudogene. The CDR3 is 15 amino acids. The CDR3 protein is CASSQMRGTDSPLHF. The CDR3 DNA reads as TGTGCCAGCAGCCAAATGAGGGGGACGGATTCACCCCTCCACTTT.

J is TRBJ2-3 and V is TRBV28, with D possibly TRBD1 on 6 matching bases. The CDR3 loop spans 14 amino acids. Germline V lookup: CDR1 MDHEN, CDR2 SYDVKM. V was cut by 2 bases and J by 2 bases, with 8 bases left in between. This chain's CDR3 is CASSLGQTTDTQYF. The CDR3 DNA sequence: TGTGCCAGCAGTTTAGGACAGACCACAGATACGCAGTATTTT.

This clone showed up just a few times. The chain links TRBV28 to TRBJ1-2; no definite D call. The CDR3 spans 15 residues. Germline loops: CDR1 MDHEN, CDR2 SYDVKM. The V gene lost 3 bases and the J gene lost 3 bases, with 14 bases spanning the gap. CDR3: CASSFGGRGDYGYTF. CDR3 nucleotide sequence: TGTGCCAGCAGTTTCGGAGGGCGTGGGGACTATGGCTACACCTTC.

The rearrangement joins TRBV25-1 to TRBJ1-4; tentatively, D is TRBD1 (5 bases). Deletions cut 3 bases from V and 7 bases from J, with 15 bases between. The CDR3 has 15 residues. CDR1 is MGHDK, CDR2 SYGVNS, per germline. The CDR3 loop is CASSDPGITSEKLFF. CDR3 sequence (DNA): TGTGCCAGCAGTGATCCAGGGATAACTTCTGAAAAACTGTTTTTT.

This clone was picked up a small number of times. The chain is built from TRBV27 and TRBJ2-1; 8 bases fit TRBD2. V was pared by 5 bases and J by 9 bases, with 9 bases of the junction left unmatched. CDR1 is MNHEY, CDR2 SMNVEV, per germline (reference sequence). The CDR3 has 14 residues. The CDR3 coding sequence is TGTGCCAGCAGTCCCCGCGGGGGGCGCGCTGAGCAGTTCTTC. Translation gives CASSPRGGRAEQFF.

CDR3 DNA sequence: TGTGCCAGCAGTTTAGGGACAGCCGTAGACCCAACCAACACCGGGGAGCTGTTTTTT. It specifies CASSLGTAVDPTNTGELFF. The chain carries TRBV27 and TRBJ2-2, with 7 bases identical to TRBD1. Germline CDR1 and CDR2: MNHEY and SMNVEV (reference sequence). Unmatched junction bases numbered 14, after V lost 2 bases and J lost 2 bases. This CDR3 has 19 residues.

The V call is TRBV27, the J call TRBJ2-4; D may be TRBD1 (5 bases). This CDR3 is built from 14 residues. The germline gives CDR1 MNHEY, CDR2 SMNVEV (reference sequence). Trimming removed 6 bases at V and 0 bases at J, with 9 bases between. The CDR3 here is CASSKTVAKNIQYF. DNA of the CDR3: TGTGCCAGCAGCAAGACAGTAGCCAAAAACATTCAGTACTTC.

The chain carries TRBV5-6 and TRBJ2-3, with a weak D call TRBD2 (5 bases). The CDR3 has 15 amino acids. V was cut by 0 bases and J by 1 base, with 9 bases left in between. Germline CDR1 is SGHDT and CDR2 is YYEEEE. CDR3 DNA: TGTGCCAGCAGCTTGGACGGGGTGGGCACAGATACGCAGTATTTT. Translated, it gives CASSLDGVGTDTQYF.

This clone was counted once. The chain employs TRBV4-2 and TRBJ1-1; D remains unclear. The CDR3 runs 15 residues. V gave up 1 base and J gave up 4 bases, with 13 bases separating them. Germline-derived CDR1 and CDR2 are LGHNA and YNFKEQ. This CDR3 reads CASSQGRRAGTEAFF. The CDR3 coding sequence is TGTGCCAGCAGCCAAGGGAGGAGGGCCGGCACTGAAGCTTTCTTT.

The chain links TRBV21-1 to TRBJ1-5; the D call TRBD1 from the table was never checked on the DNA. TRBV21-1 is deemed a pseudogene. This CDR3 contains 16 residues. The CDR3 nucleotides are TGTGCCAGCAGCAGGGAGGGACAGGGGCAGATTCAGCCCCAGCATTTT. Its protein is CASSREGQGQIQPQHF.